This T cell receptor (beta chain) was sequenced in a study of blood T cell repertoires in COVID-19. Study context: Spain, Italy and the United States supplied samples that represented acute and convalescent COVID-19. The cDNA or gDNA used as material had been derived from T cells, B-cell-depleted T cells, or PBMCs.

In the original processing: Using reference gene primer amplification, nucleated cell counts were estimated. Sequencing used immunoSEQ multiplex PCR; TCRdb keeps in-frame clones, though not all of them. V and J calls and clone size are those listed in that table; D and trimming were worked out from the DNA. Seen here are about 230,000 clones, 80% to 85% observed once, and the top ten hold roughly 18%. This CDR3 contains 13 residues. The germline V gene has CDR1 WNHNN and CDR2 SYGVQD (reference sequence). Trimming shortened V by 4 bases and J by 2 bases, and 9 bases separated the two germline ends. The table lists this clone with a count of one.

The genes are TRBV10-1 and TRBJ2-7, with no clear D. The clonotype was recovered from a woman aged 80 or older with active or convalescent COVID-19. Sequenced input: peripheral blood. The CDR3 bases are TGCGCCAGCAGTGTTCACATCACCTACGAGCAGTACTTC. It yields the protein CASSVHITYEQYF.